The 8 T cell receptor beta chains below were found in one sample sequenced in a study of Graves' ophthalmopathy and Graves' hyperthyroidism (dated by TCRdb to the late 2010s). The run used an Illumina HiSeq 2000. For repertoire sequencing, TCR beta CDR3 regions were amplified from RNA transcripts. The first round of RT-PCR was done with HTBI primers and the Qiagen OneStep RT-PCR kit, and was followed by a second round of multiplex PCR, then size selection and purification. TCRdb reran the public reads through fastp at Q25 and MiXCR, keeping productive beta chains. Rows are unified per CDR3 protein, each entry keeping the most common DNA and genes. This sample is represented by some 240,000 distinct CDR3 sequences; 45% of them were singletons. The top ten constitute about half of the sample. The sample comprised peripheral blood. These receptors were obtained from an adult man with Graves' ophthalmopathy.

V gene TRBV10-3 combines with J gene TRBJ2-2; no definite D call. The CDR3 has 17 residues. Germline V gives CDR1 ENHRY, CDR2 SYGVKD. The ends were cut back, 5 bases at V and 0 bases at J, with 16 bases in the middle. In nucleotides, the CDR3 is TGTGCCATCAGTTCCTATTTAACAGTTGCGAACACCGGGGAGCTGTTTTTT. It yields the protein CAISSYLTVANTGELFF.

The chain is built from TRBV19 and TRBJ2-2; D might be TRBD2 (6 bases). CDR3 size: 14 residues. Germline V gene sequence: CDR1 LNHDA, CDR2 SQIVND (reference sequence). The V gene lost 1 base and the J gene lost 5 bases, with 8 bases spanning the gap. The CDR3 loop reads CASSIGGGTGELFF. The CDR3 DNA follows: TGTGCCAGTAGTATAGGTGGAGGGACCGGGGAGCTGTTTTTT.

This clonotype has more than one count but fewer than ten. The chain joins TRBV7-2 to TRBJ1-4; 7 positions agree with TRBD1. V lost 5 bases to trimming and J lost 0 bases; unmatched junction nucleotides: 6. Germline values: CDR1 SGHTA, CDR2 FQGNSA. The CDR3 has 16 amino acids. CDR3: CASSPRQGATNEKLFF. The CDR3 nucleotides are TGTGCCAGCAGCCCACGACAGGGCGCAACTAATGAAAAACTGTTTTTT.

This clonotype was found a few times. The rearrangement uses TRBV10-2 and TRBJ1-1; TRBD1 matches 11 bases. With 8 bases clipped from V and 5 bases from J, the junction kept 7 bases outside the gene matches. This CDR3 is 14 amino acids long. Germline CDR1 WSHSY, CDR2 SAAADI. CDR3 nucleotides: TGCGCCAGCCAAGGGACAGGGGGGAAAACTGAAGCTTTCTTT. The encoded protein is CASQGTGGKTEAFF.

The chain combines TRBV20-1 with TRBJ1-2; TRBD1 agrees at 9 bases. Germline V gives CDR1 DFQATT, CDR2 SNEGSKA (reference sequence). This CDR3 spans 16 amino acids. Trimming at V came to 7 bases and at J to 1 base, leaving 13 bases not matched to a gene. DNA for the CDR3: TGCAGTGTCACACAGGGGGCGCTACCGCATAACTATGGCTACACCTTC. Translated: CSVTQGALPHNYGYTF.

This clonotype was counted between two and nine times. V gene TRBV4-1 combines with J gene TRBJ2-6; D remains unclear. The germline V and J ends were trimmed by 0 bases and 4 bases, with 13 bases remaining between them. Germline lookup yields CDR1 MGHRA and CDR2 YSYEKL. CDR3 length: 17 amino acids. The CDR3 is CASSQDSTPAGANVLTF. The DNA for the CDR3 is TGCGCCAGCAGCCAAGATTCCACCCCAGCCGGGGCCAACGTCCTGACTTTC.

About this clonotype itself: Given a much more abundant clone one base away, this may be a read error. V and J are TRBV7-6 and TRBJ2-5, with D perhaps TRBD2 (5 bases). The CDR3 has 14 residues. Germline V lookup: CDR1 SGHVS, CDR2 FNYEAQ. The CDR3 region has the DNA TGTGCCAGCAGCTTATCGCCTAGCCAAGAGACCCGGTACTTC. Encoded protein: CASSLSPSQETRYF.

The chain combines TRBV7-3 with TRBJ1-1, with 9 nucleotides matching TRBD1. Germline V CDR1 and CDR2: SGHTA, FQGTGA. The V gene end was trimmed by 4 bases and the J gene end by 10 bases; junction bases not matched to a gene: 4. CDR3 length: 12 residues. CDR3 DNA: TGTGCCAGCAGCTGGCGGGGACAGGGAGCTTTCTTT. It translates to CASSWRGQGAFF.